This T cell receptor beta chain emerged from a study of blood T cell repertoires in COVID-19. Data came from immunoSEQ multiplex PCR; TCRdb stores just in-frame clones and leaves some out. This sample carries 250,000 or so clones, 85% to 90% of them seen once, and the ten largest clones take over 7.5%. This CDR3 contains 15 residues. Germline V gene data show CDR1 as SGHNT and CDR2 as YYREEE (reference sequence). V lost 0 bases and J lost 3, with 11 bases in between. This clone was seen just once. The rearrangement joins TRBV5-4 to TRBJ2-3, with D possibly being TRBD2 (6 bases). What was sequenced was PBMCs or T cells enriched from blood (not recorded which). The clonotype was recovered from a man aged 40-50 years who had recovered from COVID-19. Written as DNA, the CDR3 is TGTGCCAGCAGCTTGGCCGGGAGCGGTACAGATACGCAGTATTTT. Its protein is CASSLAGSGTDTQYF.